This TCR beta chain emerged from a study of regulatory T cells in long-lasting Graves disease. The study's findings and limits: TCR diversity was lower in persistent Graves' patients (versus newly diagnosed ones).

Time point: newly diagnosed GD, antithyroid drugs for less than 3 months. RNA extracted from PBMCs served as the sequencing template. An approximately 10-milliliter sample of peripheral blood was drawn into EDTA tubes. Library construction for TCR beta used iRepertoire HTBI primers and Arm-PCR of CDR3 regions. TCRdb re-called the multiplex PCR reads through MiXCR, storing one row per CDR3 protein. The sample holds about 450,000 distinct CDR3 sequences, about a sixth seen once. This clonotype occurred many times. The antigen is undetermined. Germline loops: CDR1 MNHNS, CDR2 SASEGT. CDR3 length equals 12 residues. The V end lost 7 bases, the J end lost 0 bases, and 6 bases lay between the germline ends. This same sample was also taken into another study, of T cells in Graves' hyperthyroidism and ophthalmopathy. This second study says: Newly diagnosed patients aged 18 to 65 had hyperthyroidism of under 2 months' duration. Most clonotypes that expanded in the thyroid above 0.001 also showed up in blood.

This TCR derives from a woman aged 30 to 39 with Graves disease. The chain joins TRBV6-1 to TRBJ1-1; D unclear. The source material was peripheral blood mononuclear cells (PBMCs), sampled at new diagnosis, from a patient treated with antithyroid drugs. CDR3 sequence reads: CASKFMNTEAFF. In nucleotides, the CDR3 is TGTGCCAGCAAATTCATGAACACTGAAGCTTTCTTT.